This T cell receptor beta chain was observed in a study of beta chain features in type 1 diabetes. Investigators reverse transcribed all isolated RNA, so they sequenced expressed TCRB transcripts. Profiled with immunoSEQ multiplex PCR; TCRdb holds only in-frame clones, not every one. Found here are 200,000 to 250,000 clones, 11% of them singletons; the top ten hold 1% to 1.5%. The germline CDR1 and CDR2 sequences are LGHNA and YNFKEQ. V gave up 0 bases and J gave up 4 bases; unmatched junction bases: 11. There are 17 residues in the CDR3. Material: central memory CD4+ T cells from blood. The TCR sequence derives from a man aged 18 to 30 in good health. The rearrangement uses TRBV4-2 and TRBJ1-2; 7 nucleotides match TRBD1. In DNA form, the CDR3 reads TGTGCCAGCAGCCAAGATCTGTCTACAGGGGTCCCCTATGGCTACACCTTC. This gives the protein CASSQDLSTGVPYGYTF.